This T cell receptor (beta chain) was sequenced during a study of CD8+CD57+ T cells in acquired aplastic anemia. CD8+CD57+ cell expansion had been shown by flow cytometry in patients chosen for sequencing. Severe acquired aplastic anemia affected all patients. The study profiled TCR beta VDJ and CDR3 using genomic DNA as template. TCRdb redid the calling of the reads with MiXCR, one entry per CDR3 protein. The table has 160,000 or so distinct CDR3 sequences, less than 50% seen once. This CDR3 is 13 amino acids long. Per germline, CDR1 MNHEY and CDR2 SVGAGI. As to this clonotype: At one of its ends the junction is not consistent with the germline gene, which may arise from a read error.

The sequence came from a human donor with aplastic anemia. The chain links TRBV6-5 to TRBJ2-1; possible D gene TRBD1, 5 bases. Sequencing was carried out using sorted CD4+, CD8+, or CD8+CD57+ T cells (not recorded which) from PBMCs. The CDR3 here is CASNYDRINEQCF. DNA for the CDR3: TGTGCCAGCAATTACGACAGAATCAATGAGCAGTGCTTC.